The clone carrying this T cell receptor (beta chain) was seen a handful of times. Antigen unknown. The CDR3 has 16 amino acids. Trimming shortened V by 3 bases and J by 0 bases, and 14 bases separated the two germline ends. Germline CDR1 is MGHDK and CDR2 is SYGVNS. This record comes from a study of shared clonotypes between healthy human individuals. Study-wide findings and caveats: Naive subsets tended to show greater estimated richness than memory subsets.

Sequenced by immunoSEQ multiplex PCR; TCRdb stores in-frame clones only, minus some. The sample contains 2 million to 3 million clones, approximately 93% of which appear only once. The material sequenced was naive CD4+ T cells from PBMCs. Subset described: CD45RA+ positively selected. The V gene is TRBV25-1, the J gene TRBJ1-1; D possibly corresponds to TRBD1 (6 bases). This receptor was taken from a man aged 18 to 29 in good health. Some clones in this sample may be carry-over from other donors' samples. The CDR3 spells CASSDHRVLVNTEAFF. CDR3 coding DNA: TGTGCCAGCAGTGACCACAGGGTACTTGTGAACACTGAAGCTTTCTTT.